This T cell receptor beta chain was recorded in a study of shared T cell receptors in the human thymus. TCRdb's copy holds only in-frame clones and misses some; the assay was immunoSEQ multiplex PCR. The data hold over 650,000 clones, with about 90% observed a single time. The V segment lost 4 bases and the J segment 12 bases; nucleotides outside the gene matches: 16. CDR3 length: 17 residues. CDR1 SGHRS and CDR2 YFSETQ come from the germline V gene. These sequences were also reported in another study, on human thymus T cells.

Sequencing used thymocytes. The sequence was collected from a boy under two years old with a congenital heart defect. The chain employs TRBV5-1 and TRBJ2-1, with 13 bases aligning to TRBD2. CDR3 nucleotides: TGCGCCAGCAGCAACCACGGACTAGCGGGAGTAGGGCCAGGGCAGTTCTTC. Its translation: CASSNHGLAGVGPGQFF.